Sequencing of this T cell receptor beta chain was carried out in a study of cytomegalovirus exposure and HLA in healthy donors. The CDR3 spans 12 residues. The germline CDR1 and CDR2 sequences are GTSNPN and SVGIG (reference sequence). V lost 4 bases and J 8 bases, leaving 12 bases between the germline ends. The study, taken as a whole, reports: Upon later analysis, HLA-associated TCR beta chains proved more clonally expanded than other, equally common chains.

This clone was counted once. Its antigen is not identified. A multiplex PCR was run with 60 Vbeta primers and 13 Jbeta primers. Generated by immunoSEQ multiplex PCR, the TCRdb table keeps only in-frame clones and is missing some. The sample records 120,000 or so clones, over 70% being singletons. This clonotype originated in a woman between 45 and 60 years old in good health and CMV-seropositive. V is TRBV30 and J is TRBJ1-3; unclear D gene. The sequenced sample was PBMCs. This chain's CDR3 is CAWTEGSDTIYF. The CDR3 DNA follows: TGTGCCTGGACGGAGGGAAGCGACACCATATATTTT.